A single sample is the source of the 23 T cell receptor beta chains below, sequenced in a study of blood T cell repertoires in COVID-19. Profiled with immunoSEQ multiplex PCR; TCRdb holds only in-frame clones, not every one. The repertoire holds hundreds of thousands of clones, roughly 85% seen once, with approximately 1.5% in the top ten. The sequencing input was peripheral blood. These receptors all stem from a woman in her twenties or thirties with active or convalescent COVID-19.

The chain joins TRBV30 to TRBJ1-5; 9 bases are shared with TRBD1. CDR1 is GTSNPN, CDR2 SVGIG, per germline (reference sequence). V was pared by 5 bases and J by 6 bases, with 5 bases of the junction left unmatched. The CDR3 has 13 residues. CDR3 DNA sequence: TGTGCCTGGGGGGACAGGGAAAGTCAGCCCCAGCATTTT. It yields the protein CAWGDRESQPQHF.

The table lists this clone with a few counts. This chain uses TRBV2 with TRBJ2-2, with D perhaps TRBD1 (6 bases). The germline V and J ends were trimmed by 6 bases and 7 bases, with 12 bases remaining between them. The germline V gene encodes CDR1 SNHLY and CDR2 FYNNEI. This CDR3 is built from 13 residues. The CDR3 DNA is TGTGCCAGCAGCCCACAGGGATACGGGGAGCTGTTTTTT. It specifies CASSPQGYGELFF.

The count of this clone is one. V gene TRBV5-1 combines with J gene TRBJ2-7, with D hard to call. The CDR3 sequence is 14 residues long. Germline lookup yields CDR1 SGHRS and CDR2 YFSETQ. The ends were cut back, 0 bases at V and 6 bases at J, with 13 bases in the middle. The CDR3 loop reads CASSLVQSVSEQYF. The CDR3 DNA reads TGCGCCAGCAGCTTGGTACAGAGTGTAAGCGAGCAGTACTTC.

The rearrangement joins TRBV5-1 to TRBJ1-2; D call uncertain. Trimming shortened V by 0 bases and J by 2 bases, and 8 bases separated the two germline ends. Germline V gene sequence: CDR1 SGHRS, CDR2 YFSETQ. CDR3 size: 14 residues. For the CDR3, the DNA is TGCGCCAGCAGCTTGGAGGCGGGGAACTATGGCTACACCTTC. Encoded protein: CASSLEAGNYGYTF.

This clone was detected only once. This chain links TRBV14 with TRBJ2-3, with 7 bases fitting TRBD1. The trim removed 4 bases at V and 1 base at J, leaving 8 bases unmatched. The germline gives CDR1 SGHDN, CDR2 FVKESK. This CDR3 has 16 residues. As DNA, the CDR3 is TGTGCCAGCAGCCCTTATACAGGGGTTCGCACAGATACGCAGTATTTT. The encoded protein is CASSPYTGVRTDTQYF.

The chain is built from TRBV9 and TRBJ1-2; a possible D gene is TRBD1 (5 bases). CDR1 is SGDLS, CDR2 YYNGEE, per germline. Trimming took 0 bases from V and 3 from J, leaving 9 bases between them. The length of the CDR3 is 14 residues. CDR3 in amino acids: CASSVGGADYGYTF. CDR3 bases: TGTGCCAGCAGCGTAGGTGGGGCCGACTATGGCTACACCTTC.

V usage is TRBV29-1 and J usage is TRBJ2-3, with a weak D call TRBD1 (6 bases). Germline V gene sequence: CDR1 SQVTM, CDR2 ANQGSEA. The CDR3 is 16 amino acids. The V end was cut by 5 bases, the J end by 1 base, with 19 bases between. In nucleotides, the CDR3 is TGCAGCGTTAATCTCAGGGGCTTCCATGGCACAGATACGCAGTATTTT. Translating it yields CSVNLRGFHGTDTQYF.

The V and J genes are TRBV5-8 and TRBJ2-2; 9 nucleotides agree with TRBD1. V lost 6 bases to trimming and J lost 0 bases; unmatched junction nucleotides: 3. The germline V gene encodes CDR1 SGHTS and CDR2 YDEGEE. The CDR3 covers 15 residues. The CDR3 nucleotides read TGTGCCAGCACCCGGGACAGGGCGAACACCGGGGAGCTGTTTTTT. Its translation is CASTRDRANTGELFF.

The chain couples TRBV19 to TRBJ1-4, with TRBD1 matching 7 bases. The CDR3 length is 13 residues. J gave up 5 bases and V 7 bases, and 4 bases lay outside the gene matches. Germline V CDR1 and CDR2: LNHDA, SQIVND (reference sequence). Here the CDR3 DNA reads TGTGCCAGTACCGACAGGGTGAATGAAAAACTGTTTTTT. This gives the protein CASTDRVNEKLFF. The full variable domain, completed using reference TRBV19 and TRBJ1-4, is DGGITQSPKYLFRKEGQNVTLSCEQNLNHDAMYWYRQDPGQGLRLIYYSQIVNDFQKGDIAEGYSVSREKKESFPLTVTSAQKNPTAFYLCASTDRVNEKLFFGSGTQLSVL.

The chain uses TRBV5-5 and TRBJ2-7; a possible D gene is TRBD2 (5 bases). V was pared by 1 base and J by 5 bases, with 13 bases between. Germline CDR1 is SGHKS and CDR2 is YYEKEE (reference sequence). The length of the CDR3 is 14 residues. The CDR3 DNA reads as TGTGCCAGCAGCTTGACTAGAGTTTTCGACGAGCAGTACTTC. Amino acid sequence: CASSLTRVFDEQYF.

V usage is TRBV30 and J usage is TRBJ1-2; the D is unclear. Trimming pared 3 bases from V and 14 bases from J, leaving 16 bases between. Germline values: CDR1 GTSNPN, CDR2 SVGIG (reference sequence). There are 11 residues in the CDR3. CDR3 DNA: TGTGCCTGGAGGATTATGGGCCCGCAGACCTTC. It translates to CAWRIMGPQTF.

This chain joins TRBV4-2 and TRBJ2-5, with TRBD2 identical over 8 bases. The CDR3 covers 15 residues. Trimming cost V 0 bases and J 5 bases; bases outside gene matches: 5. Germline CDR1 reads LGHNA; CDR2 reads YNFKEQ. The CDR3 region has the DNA TGTGCCAGCAGCCAAGATCCAGCGGGAGTCGAGACCCAGTACTTC. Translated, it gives CASSQDPAGVETQYF.

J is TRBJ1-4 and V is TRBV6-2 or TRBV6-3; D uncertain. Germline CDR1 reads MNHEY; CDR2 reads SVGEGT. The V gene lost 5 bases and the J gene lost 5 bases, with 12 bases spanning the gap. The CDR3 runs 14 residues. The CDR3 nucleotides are TGTGCCAGCAGTCGCCAGCGTAGCAATGAAAAACTGTTTTTT. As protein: CASSRQRSNEKLFF.

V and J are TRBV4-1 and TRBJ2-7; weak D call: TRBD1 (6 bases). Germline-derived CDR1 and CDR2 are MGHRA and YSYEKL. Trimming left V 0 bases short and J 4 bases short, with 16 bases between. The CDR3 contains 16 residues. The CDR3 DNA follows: TGCGCCAGCAGCCAAGATTCATGGGACACTCCGTACGAGCAGTACTTC. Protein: CASSQDSWDTPYEQYF.

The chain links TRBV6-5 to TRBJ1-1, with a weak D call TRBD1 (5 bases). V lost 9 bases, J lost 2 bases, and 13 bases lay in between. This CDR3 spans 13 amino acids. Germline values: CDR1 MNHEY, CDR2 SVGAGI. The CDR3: CASNDRINTEAFF. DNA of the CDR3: TGTGCCAGTAACGACAGAATAAACACTGAAGCTTTCTTT.

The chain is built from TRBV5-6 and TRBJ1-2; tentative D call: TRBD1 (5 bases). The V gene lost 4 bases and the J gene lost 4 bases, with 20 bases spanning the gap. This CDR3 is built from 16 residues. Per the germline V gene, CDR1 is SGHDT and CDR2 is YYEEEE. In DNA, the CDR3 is TGTGCCAGCAGCCGGGGGTCTCTATGGGGGTTCTATGGCTACACCTTC. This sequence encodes CASSRGSLWGFYGYTF.

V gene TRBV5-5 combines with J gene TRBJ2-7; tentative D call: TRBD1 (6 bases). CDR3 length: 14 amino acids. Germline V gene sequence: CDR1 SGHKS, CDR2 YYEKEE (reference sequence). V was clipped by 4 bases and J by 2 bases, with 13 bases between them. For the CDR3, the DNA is TGTGCCAGCAGCCAACTGACAGGACCCTACGAGCAGTACTTC. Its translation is CASSQLTGPYEQYF.

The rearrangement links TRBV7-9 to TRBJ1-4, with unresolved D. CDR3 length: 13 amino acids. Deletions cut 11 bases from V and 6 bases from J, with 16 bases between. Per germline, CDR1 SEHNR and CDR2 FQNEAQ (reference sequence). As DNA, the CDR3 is TGTGCCTCCCCGGAGCCCGGTGATGAAAAACTGTTTTTT. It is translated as CASPEPGDEKLFF.

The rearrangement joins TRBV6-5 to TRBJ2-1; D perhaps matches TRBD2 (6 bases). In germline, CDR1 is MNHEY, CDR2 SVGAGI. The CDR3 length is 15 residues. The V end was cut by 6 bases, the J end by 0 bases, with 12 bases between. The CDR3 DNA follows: TGTGCCAGCAGCCACGGGGGAGGCTCCTACAATGAGCAGTTCTTC. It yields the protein CASSHGGGSYNEQFF.

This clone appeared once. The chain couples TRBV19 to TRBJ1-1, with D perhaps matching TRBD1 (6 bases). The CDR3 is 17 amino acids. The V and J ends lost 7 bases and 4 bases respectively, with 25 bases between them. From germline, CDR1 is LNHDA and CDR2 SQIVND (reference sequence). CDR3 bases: TGTGCCAGTACCCTAGGGGAGTGGGGGCGCCCGGGCACTGAAGCTTTCTTT. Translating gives CASTLGEWGRPGTEAFF.

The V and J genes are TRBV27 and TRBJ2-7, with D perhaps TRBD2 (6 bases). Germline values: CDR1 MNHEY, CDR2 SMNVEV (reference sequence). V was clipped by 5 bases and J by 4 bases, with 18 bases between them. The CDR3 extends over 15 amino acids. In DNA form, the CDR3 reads TGTGCCAGCAGTGGACGGGACTCCCAACGGTACGAGCAGTACTTC. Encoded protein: CASSGRDSQRYEQYF.

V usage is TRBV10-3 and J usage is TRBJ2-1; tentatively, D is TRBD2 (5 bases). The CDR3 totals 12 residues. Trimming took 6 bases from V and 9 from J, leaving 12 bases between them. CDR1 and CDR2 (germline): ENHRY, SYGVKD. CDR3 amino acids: CAIRLLEGEQFF. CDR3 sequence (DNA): TGTGCCATCAGACTACTAGAGGGTGAGCAGTTCTTC.

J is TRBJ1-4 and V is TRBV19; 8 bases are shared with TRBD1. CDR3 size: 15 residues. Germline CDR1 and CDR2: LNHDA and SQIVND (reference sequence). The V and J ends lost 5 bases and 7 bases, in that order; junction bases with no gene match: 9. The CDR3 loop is CASSSWGQVGEKLFF. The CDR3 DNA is TGTGCCAGTAGTTCCTGGGGACAGGTCGGTGAAAAACTGTTTTTT.